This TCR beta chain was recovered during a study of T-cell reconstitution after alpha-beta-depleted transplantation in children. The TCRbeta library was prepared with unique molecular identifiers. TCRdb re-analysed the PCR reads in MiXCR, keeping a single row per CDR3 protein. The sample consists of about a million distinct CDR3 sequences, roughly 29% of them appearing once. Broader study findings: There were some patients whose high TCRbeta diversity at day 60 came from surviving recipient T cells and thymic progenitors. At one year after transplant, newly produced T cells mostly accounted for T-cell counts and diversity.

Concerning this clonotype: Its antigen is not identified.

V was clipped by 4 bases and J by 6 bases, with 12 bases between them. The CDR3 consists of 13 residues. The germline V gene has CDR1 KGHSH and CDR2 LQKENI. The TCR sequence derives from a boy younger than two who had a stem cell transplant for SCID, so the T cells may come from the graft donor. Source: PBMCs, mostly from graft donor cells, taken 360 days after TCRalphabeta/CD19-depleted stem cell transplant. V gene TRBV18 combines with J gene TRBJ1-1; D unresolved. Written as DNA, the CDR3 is TGTGCCAGCTCACTAAGGGATATGGCTGAAGCTTTCTTT. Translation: CASSLRDMAEAFF.